The next 14 T cell receptor beta chains were all read from a single sample in a study of T cell responses to AZD1222 COVID-19 vaccine (dated by TCRdb to about 2021). Sample time point, as interpreted from the label and publication: about 28 days (+/-7) after the second vaccine dose. The library was made by the immunoSEQ multiplex PCR assay. TCRdb limited this immuneACCESS table to in-frame rearrangements with V and J called. A share of clones is missing; checked studies link under half to unresolved V genes, and the rest is unexplained. The sample table lists about 39,000 clones, roughly 87% of them with a count of one. Over 30% of the sample belongs to the ten largest clones. Specimen: peripheral blood, collected 28 days after the second AZD1222 dose. The receptors were gathered from an adult who received the AZD1222 COVID-19 vaccine.

The rearrangement joins TRBV5-1 to TRBJ1-2; 12 bases match TRBD1. The V and J ends lost 4 bases and 4 bases, in that order; junction bases with no gene match: 5. This CDR3 contains 15 residues. Per germline, CDR1 SGHRS and CDR2 YFSETQ. The CDR3 sequence: CASSRGQGASYGYTF. The CDR3 region has the DNA TGCGCCAGCAGCCGGGGACAGGGGGCGAGCTATGGCTACACCTTC.

The chain links TRBV30 to TRBJ2-5; D is possibly TRBD1 (5 bases). V lost 0 bases and J 4 bases, leaving 9 bases between the germline ends. CDR3 length: 13 residues. Germline lookup yields CDR1 GTSNPN and CDR2 SVGIG (reference sequence). The CDR3 sequence: CAWSVRRGETQYF. CDR3 nucleotide sequence: TGTGCCTGGAGTGTACGAAGGGGAGAGACCCAGTACTTC.

Only one count was recorded for this clone. CDR3 sequence: CASSTDRPLDEQYF. The CDR3 DNA reads TGTGCCAGCAGTACTGACAGGCCATTGGACGAGCAGTACTTC. J is TRBJ2-7 and V is TRBV6-6; tentatively, D is TRBD1 (6 bases). Per the germline V gene, CDR1 is MNHNY and CDR2 is SVGAGI (reference sequence). Trimming stripped 5 bases from V and 5 bases from J, with 16 bases between. The CDR3 is made up of 14 amino acids.

The chain joins TRBV5-8 to TRBJ1-5; a possible D gene is TRBD1 (5 bases). This CDR3 region has 16 residues. V was shortened by 1 base and J by 10 bases, with 21 bases between the two germline ends. In germline, CDR1 is SGHTS, CDR2 YDEGEE. The CDR3 coding sequence is TGTGCCAGCAGCTTGAGGGCAGGCGGGGGAATCATTCCCCAGCATTTT. Translating it yields CASSLRAGGGIIPQHF.

The chain links TRBV9 to TRBJ2-5; 8 nucleotides match TRBD1. V was clipped by 4 bases and J by 1 base; unmatched bases: 6. This CDR3 comprises 15 residues. Germline lookup yields CDR1 SGDLS and CDR2 YYNGEE. DNA for the CDR3: TGTGCCAGCAGCTTAGGACAGGGACTCCAAGAGACCCAGTACTTC. It codes for CASSLGQGLQETQYF.

The V and J genes are TRBV5-1 and TRBJ1-6, with no clear D. Germline CDR1 reads SGHRS; CDR2 reads YFSETQ. V shed 4 bases and J shed 2 bases, with 7 bases lying between them. CDR3 length equals 14 residues. CDR3 DNA: TGCGCCAGCAGCCTACGAACCTATAATTCACCCCTCCACTTT. Translation: CASSLRTYNSPLHF.

V and J are TRBV5-1 and TRBJ1-2, with D perhaps matching TRBD1 (6 bases). The CDR3 spans 15 residues. V was trimmed by 0 bases and J by 0 bases, leaving 9 bases between them. In germline, CDR1 is SGHRS, CDR2 YFSETQ. CDR3 sequence: CASSLEGVANYGYTF. Written as DNA, the CDR3 is TGCGCCAGCAGCTTGGAGGGGGTTGCTAACTATGGCTACACCTTC. The full variable domain, rest sourced from reference TRBV5-1 and TRBJ1-2, is KAGVTQTPRYLIKTRGQQVTLSCSPISGHRSVSWYQQTPGQGLQFLFEYFSETQRNKGNFPGRFSGRQFSNSRSEMNVSTLELGDSALYLCASSLEGVANYGYTFGSGTRLTVV.

The genes are TRBV3-1 (or the pseudogene TRBV3-2) and TRBJ1-2, with a possible D match to TRBD1 (6 bases). The V end was cut by 2 bases, the J end by 2 bases, with 15 bases between. CDR1 and CDR2 (germline): LGHDT, YNNKEL (reference sequence). This CDR3 contains 16 residues. The DNA for the CDR3 is TGTGCCAGCAGCCAATCGGGAGGTCAGGGGAACTATGGCTACACCTTC. It yields the protein CASSQSGGQGNYGYTF.

This chain uses TRBV6-2 or TRBV6-3 with TRBJ1-2, with D perhaps matching TRBD1 (5 bases). This CDR3 is built from 15 residues. The V gene lost 5 bases and the J gene lost 8 bases, with 21 bases spanning the gap. From germline, CDR1 is MNHEY and CDR2 SVGEGT. CDR3 sequence: CASSTRDGLGKGYTF. The CDR3 DNA follows: TGTGCCAGCAGTACCCGGGACGGGCTCGGGAAGGGCTACACCTTC.

The V and J genes are TRBV15 and TRBJ2-1; TRBD2 aligns across 9 bases. Germline values: CDR1 LNHNV, CDR2 YYDKDF (reference sequence). CDR3 length: 16 amino acids. The ends lost 0 bases at V and 6 bases at J; junction bases unmatched: 6. The CDR3 coding sequence is TGTGCCACCAGCAGAGAACGCGGGGGGGCGCTCAATGAGCAGTTCTTC. Protein sequence: CATSRERGGALNEQFF.

This clone appeared a single time. The chain joins TRBV11-3 to TRBJ2-2, with 12 bases aligning to TRBD2. CDR3 length: 15 residues. Unmatched junction bases numbered 4, after V lost 5 bases and J lost 6 bases. From germline, CDR1 is SGHNT and CDR2 YENEEA. The CDR3 DNA reads TGTGCCAGCAGCCTGACTAGCGGGGGACCCGGGGAGCTGTTTTTT. Residues: CASSLTSGGPGELFF.

V gene TRBV5-1 combines with J gene TRBJ1-2; 8 bases align to TRBD1. The CDR3 covers 15 residues. V lost 0 bases and J lost 8; bases outside the gene matches: 9. Germline-derived CDR1 and CDR2 are SGHRS and YFSETQ. The CDR3 sequence: CASSLEVVGQGGYTF. The CDR3 DNA reads TGCGCCAGCAGCTTGGAGGTAGTAGGACAGGGAGGCTACACCTTC. The entire variable domain, with the rest obtained from reference TRBV5-1 and TRBJ1-2, is as follows: KAGVTQTPRYLIKTRGQQVTLSCSPISGHRSVSWYQQTPGQGLQFLFEYFSETQRNKGNFPGRFSGRQFSNSRSEMNVSTLELGDSALYLCASSLEVVGQGGYTFGSGTRLTVV.

This chain's CDR3 is CASSSGLAGPDTGELFF. DNA for the CDR3: TGTGCCAGCAGCAGTGGACTAGCGGGGCCTGACACCGGGGAGCTGTTTTTT. The chain is built from TRBV5-4 and TRBJ2-2; 12 positions match TRBD2. Looked up from germline, CDR1 is SGHNT and CDR2 is YYREEE (reference sequence). The CDR3 runs to 17 residues. V was pared by 4 bases and J by 3 bases, with 7 bases of the junction left unmatched.

The chain combines TRBV14 with TRBJ2-7, with 8 bases fitting TRBD1. The junction had 7 bases not matched to a gene; V was cut back by 3 bases and J by 3 bases. The CDR3 totals 15 residues. CDR1 and CDR2 from the germline V gene are SGHDN and FVKESK. CDR3 residues: CASSQLGQDFYEQYF. The CDR3 DNA follows: TGTGCCAGCAGCCAGTTGGGACAGGACTTCTACGAGCAGTACTTC.